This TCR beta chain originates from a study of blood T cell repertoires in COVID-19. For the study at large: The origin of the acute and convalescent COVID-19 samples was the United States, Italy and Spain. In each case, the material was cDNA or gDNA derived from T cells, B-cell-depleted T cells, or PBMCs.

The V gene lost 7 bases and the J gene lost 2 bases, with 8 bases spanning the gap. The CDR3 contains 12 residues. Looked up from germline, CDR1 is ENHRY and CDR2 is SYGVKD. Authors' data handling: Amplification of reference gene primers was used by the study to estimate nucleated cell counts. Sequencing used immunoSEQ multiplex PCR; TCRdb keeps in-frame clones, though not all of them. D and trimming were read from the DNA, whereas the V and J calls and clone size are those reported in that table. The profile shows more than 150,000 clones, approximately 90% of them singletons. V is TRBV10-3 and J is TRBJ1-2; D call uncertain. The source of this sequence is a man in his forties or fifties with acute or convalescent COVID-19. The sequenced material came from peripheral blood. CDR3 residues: CAITEQNYGYTF. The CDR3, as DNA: TGTGCCATCACGGAACAGAACTATGGCTACACCTTC.